The 16 T cell receptor beta chains presented below share a single source sample, sequenced in a study of blood T cell repertoires in COVID-19. Data came from immunoSEQ multiplex PCR; TCRdb stores just in-frame clones and leaves some out. The sample lists just under 150,000 clones; approximately 85% were seen once. The sequencing sample was made of peripheral blood. These receptors came from a human donor with acute or convalescent COVID-19. The donor label of this sample is uncertain.

This clone was counted at least ten times. CDR3 in amino acids: CASSSNRGGPQHF. CDR3 nucleotides: TGTGCCAGCAGCTCGAACAGGGGCGGGCCCCAGCATTTT. This sequence joins TRBV7-2 and TRBJ1-5; TRBD1 matches 7 bases. The CDR3 has 13 amino acids. V gave up 4 bases and J gave up 9 bases; unmatched junction bases: 6. The germline gives CDR1 SGHTA, CDR2 FQGNSA.

The chain uses TRBV6-2 or TRBV6-3 and TRBJ2-1; weak D call: TRBD1 (5 bases). Trimming pared 6 bases from V and 6 bases from J, leaving 21 bases between. CDR1 and CDR2 (germline): MNHEY, SVGEGT. The CDR3 spans 16 residues. CDR3 DNA: TGTGCCAGCAGCCCCTTCCCTTGGGGCGGATTCAATGAGCAGTTCTTC. Protein sequence: CASSPFPWGGFNEQFF.

V usage is TRBV11-1 and J usage is TRBJ2-3; D is perhaps TRBD1 (6 bases). Trimming took off 3 bases at V and 7 bases at J, with 20 bases between the two ends. The length of the CDR3 is 16 residues. Germline V CDR1 and CDR2: SGHAT, FQDESV (reference sequence). In DNA, the CDR3 is TGTGCCAGCAGCTTTAGGGCAGGGGTGGCCAGTAATACGCAGTATTTT. Its translation is CASSFRAGVASNTQYF.

The V call is TRBV6-6, the J call TRBJ1-1, with a weak D call TRBD1 (6 bases). The CDR3 is 14 residues long. V was shortened by 6 bases and J by 1 base, with 12 bases between the two germline ends. CDR1 and CDR2 from the germline V gene are MNHNY and SVGAGI (reference sequence). The CDR3 DNA follows: TGTGCCAGCAGCCCCACAGGGACGAACACTGAAGCTTTCTTT. Amino acid sequence: CASSPTGTNTEAFF.

V and J are TRBV19 and TRBJ1-6, with TRBD1 matching over 8 bases. The CDR3 is 17 amino acids. CDR1 and CDR2 (germline): LNHDA, SQIVND (reference sequence). With V trimmed by 5 bases and J by 7 bases, 13 bases remained unmatched. The CDR3 bases are TGTGCCAGTAGTCCAACGAACAGGGGGAGGTGGAATTCACCCCTCCACTTT. The encoded protein is CASSPTNRGRWNSPLHF.

V is TRBV6-1 and J is TRBJ1-2; D may be TRBD1 (5 bases). The CDR3 runs to 13 residues. Trimming cost V 2 bases and J 5 bases, with 9 bases left between them. CDR1 and CDR2 (germline): MNHNS, SASEGT. CDR3 region: CASSEWGIYGYTF. The CDR3 DNA is TGTGCCAGCAGTGAATGGGGCATATATGGCTACACCTTC.

The rearrangement links TRBV19 to TRBJ2-7, with 12 positions matching TRBD1. CDR3 length equals 13 residues. CDR1 and CDR2 from the germline V gene are LNHDA and SQIVND (reference sequence). The ends lost 9 bases at V and 5 bases at J; junction bases unmatched: 5. The DNA for the CDR3 is TGTGCCAGCTCCGGGACAGGGGGCGACGAGCAGTACGTC. Its protein product is CASSGTGGDEQYV.

The rearrangement links TRBV7-9 to TRBJ2-2, with 15 bases aligning to TRBD2. This CDR3 has 18 amino acids. The V gene end was trimmed by 4 bases and the J gene end by 6 bases; junction bases not matched to a gene: 9. Germline lookup yields CDR1 SEHNR and CDR2 FQNEAQ (reference sequence). CDR3 in DNA: TGTGCCAGCAGCTCCGGAGGACTAGCGGGAGGGCCGCCCGGGGAGCTGTTTTTT. It encodes CASSSGGLAGGPPGELFF.

The gene calls are TRBV7-3 and TRBJ2-1, with 8 positions matching TRBD2. J lost 10 bases, V lost 3 bases, and 5 bases had no gene match. The CDR3 length is 13 residues. The germline CDR1 and CDR2 sequences are SGHTA and FQGTGA. The CDR3 is CASSLSGSDEQFF. The CDR3 DNA reads as TGTGCCAGCAGCTTGAGCGGGAGCGACGAGCAGTTCTTC.

This clone turned up a few times. The chain combines TRBV7-3 with TRBJ2-1; 13 bases are shared with TRBD2. V lost 3 bases, J lost 9 bases, and 5 bases stayed unmatched. The CDR3 covers 15 residues. CDR1 and CDR2 (germline): SGHTA, FQGTGA. CDR3 sequence (DNA): TGTGCCAGCAGCTTTGGGACTAGCGGGAAGGGTGAGCAGTTCTTC. Translation: CASSFGTSGKGEQFF.

The chain employs TRBV24-1 and TRBJ1-2, with TRBD1 identical over 9 bases. The CDR3 has 15 amino acids. V trimming: 4 bases; J trimming: 4 bases; junction bases outside the gene matches: 6. Germline CDR1 is KGHDR and CDR2 is SFDVKD. CDR3 sequence: CATSESQGAVYGYTF. In DNA, the CDR3 is TGTGCCACCAGTGAATCACAGGGGGCTGTCTATGGCTACACCTTC.

This clone was seen just once. The chain is built from TRBV7-6 and TRBJ1-6; D unclear. The length of the CDR3 is 13 residues. Trimming removed 5 bases from V and 9 bases from J, with 11 bases in between. From germline, CDR1 is SGHVS and CDR2 FNYEAQ. The CDR3 reads CASSRGISSPLHF. The CDR3 bases are TGTGCCAGCAGCCGAGGGATTAGTTCACCCCTCCACTTT.

The rearrangement joins TRBV27 to TRBJ2-4, with D perhaps TRBD2 (6 bases). V lost 2 bases to trimming and J lost 9 bases, with 14 bases between them. The CDR3 totals 14 residues. Per the germline V gene, CDR1 is MNHEY and CDR2 is SMNVEV (reference sequence). CDR3 sequence: CASSLDGEVGIQYF. CDR3 nucleotides: TGTGCCAGCAGTTTAGATGGGGAGGTGGGCATTCAGTACTTC.

The CDR3 sequence: CASKQTSTEAFF. Here the CDR3 DNA reads TGTGCCAGTAAACAGACCTCCACTGAAGCTTTCTTT. The chain links TRBV19 to TRBJ1-1; D is uncertain. The germline V and J ends were trimmed by 7 bases and 4 bases, with 10 bases remaining between them. This CDR3 is built from 12 residues. Per germline, CDR1 LNHDA and CDR2 SQIVND (reference sequence).

The CDR3: CASSLVTGMNTEAFF. DNA for the CDR3: TGCGCCAGCAGCTTGGTGACGGGTATGAACACTGAAGCTTTCTTT. The chain employs TRBV5-1 and TRBJ1-1; D ambiguous. Trimming shortened V by 0 bases and J by 0 bases, and 9 bases separated the two germline ends. CDR1 and CDR2 from the germline V gene are SGHRS and YFSETQ. This CDR3 has 15 amino acids.

The rearrangement joins TRBV29-1 to TRBJ1-2; TRBD1 matches at 8 bases. The trim removed 5 bases at V and 8 bases at J, leaving 13 bases unmatched. Germline CDR1 SQVTM, CDR2 ANQGSEA. This CDR3 is 14 amino acids long. Here the CDR3 reads CSVPPTPGTGGYTF. CDR3 nucleotides: TGCAGCGTTCCACCCACTCCCGGGACAGGCGGCTACACCTTC. The complete variable domain, with remaining parts taken from reference TRBV29-1 and TRBJ1-2, reads SAVISQKPSRDICQRGTSLTIQCQVDSQVTMMFWYRQQPGQSLTLIATANQGSEATYESGFVIDKFPISRPNLTFSTLTVSNMSPEDSSIYLCSVPPTPGTGGYTFGSGTRLTVV.